The 18 T cell receptor beta chains given below trace back to one sample, sequenced in a study of somatic mutations in cytotoxic T cells in rheumatoid arthritis (dated 2017 in TCRdb). Library construction relied on the immunoSEQ multiplex PCR assay. In TCRdb, the immuneACCESS table is reduced to in-frame sequences with V and J assigned. These tables do not hold every clone; where another copy was compared, an unresolved V gene accounts for under half, and the others remain unexplained. In all, the sample holds more than 15,000 clones, and around 63% of those were seen once. In total, the top ten clones hold 15% to 20% of the sample. The material sequenced was CD8+ T cells sorted from blood. The receptors derive from an adult with rheumatoid arthritis.

V is TRBV5-1 and J is TRBJ1-6, with 9 bases identical to TRBD1. The CDR3 is 16 amino acids. V lost 3 bases and J lost 6; bases outside the gene matches: 7. Germline CDR1 SGHRS, CDR2 YFSETQ. The CDR3 region is CASSSSGTGINSPLHF. CDR3 in DNA: TGCGCCAGCAGCTCCTCCGGGACAGGGATTAATTCACCCCTCCACTTT.

The chain has TRBV28 and TRBJ2-1; TRBD1 matches 9 bases. Germline-derived CDR1 and CDR2 are MDHEN and SYDVKM. Trimming at V came to 6 bases and at J to 8 bases, leaving 11 bases not matched to a gene. There are 15 residues in the CDR3. The CDR3 bases are TGTGCCAGCAGCGATGGACAGGGGTTTGGTGATGAGCAGTTCTTC. It is translated as CASSDGQGFGDEQFF.

The rearrangement uses TRBV4-3 and TRBJ1-6; no clear D gene. Germline assignment: CDR1 LGHNA and CDR2 YSLEER. The CDR3 length is 16 residues. V was clipped by 0 bases and J by 13 bases, with 19 bases between them. The CDR3 sequence is CASSQDDSSGFWPLHF. The CDR3 nucleotides are TGCGCCAGCAGCCAAGATGATAGCAGTGGGTTCTGGCCCCTCCACTTT.

V gene TRBV4-1 combines with J gene TRBJ1-1, with unresolved D. This CDR3 contains 14 residues. Germline CDR1 reads MGHRA; CDR2 reads YSYEKL. Trimming removed 1 base at V and 2 bases at J, with 8 bases between. This chain's CDR3 is CASSQGHGNTEAFF. CDR3 nucleotides: TGCGCCAGCAGCCAAGGGCACGGTAACACTGAAGCTTTCTTT.

This chain uses TRBV6-5 with TRBJ2-1; 10 bases map to TRBD2. Germline CDR1 MNHEY, CDR2 SVGAGI. The CDR3 sequence is 15 residues long. V trimming: 0 bases; J trimming: 10 bases; junction bases outside the gene matches: 6. The CDR3, as DNA: TGTGCCAGCAGTTACTCGAGCGGGGGGGCAAGAGAGCAGTTCTTC. Its translation is CASSYSSGGAREQFF.

This chain uses TRBV29-1 with TRBJ2-1; 13 nucleotides match TRBD2. The CDR3 runs to 13 residues. Germline V lookup: CDR1 SQVTM, CDR2 ANQGSEA. J gave up 6 bases and V 5 bases, and 1 base lay outside the gene matches. CDR3 nucleotide sequence: TGCAGCGTTTGGACTAGCGGGGGCAATGAGCAGTTCTTC. It codes for CSVWTSGGNEQFF.

The chain combines TRBV9 with TRBJ1-5; D may be TRBD1 (6 bases). Trimming stripped 6 bases from V and 5 bases from J, with 15 bases between. This CDR3 has 14 amino acids. Germline loops: CDR1 SGDLS, CDR2 YYNGEE. CDR3 region: CASNLRGGDQPQHF. The CDR3 region has the DNA TGTGCCAGCAACCTAAGGGGGGGGGATCAGCCCCAGCATTTT.

This rearrangement joins TRBV27 to TRBJ2-1, with 9 bases that match TRBD1. This CDR3 has 16 residues. CDR1 is MNHEY and CDR2 is SMNVEV in the germline V gene (reference sequence). The V segment lost 5 bases and the J segment 5 bases; nucleotides outside the gene matches: 10. The CDR3 protein is CASSKGGDRDDNEQFF. The CDR3 DNA sequence: TGTGCCAGCAGTAAGGGGGGGGACAGGGACGACAATGAGCAGTTCTTC.

The V gene is TRBV6-6, the J gene TRBJ1-1; TRBD1 might be the D (6 bases). Germline-derived CDR1 and CDR2 are MNHNY and SVGAGI (reference sequence). The CDR3 is 14 residues long. The V end was cut by 2 bases, the J end by 3 bases, with 10 bases between. The DNA for the CDR3 is TGTGCCAGCAGTTACAGGGGGGAGGACACTGAAGCTTTCTTT. This gives the protein CASSYRGEDTEAFF.

This sequence joins TRBV10-2 and TRBJ2-7; 14 bases fit TRBD2. V lost 0 bases, J lost 9 bases, and 4 bases stayed unmatched. This CDR3 spans 15 amino acids. Germline V CDR1 and CDR2: WSHSY, SAAADI. The CDR3 here is CASSESGLAGARQYF. The CDR3 nucleotides are TGCGCCAGCAGTGAGTCGGGACTAGCGGGGGCCCGGCAGTACTTC.

The chain recombines TRBV10-3 with TRBJ1-1; D ambiguous. V lost 2 bases, J lost 10 bases, and 14 bases lay in between. Germline CDR1 ENHRY, CDR2 SYGVKD. This CDR3 comprises 13 residues. For the CDR3, the DNA is TGTGCCATCAGTGAGACCCTCCGGATGTCAGCTTTCTTT. Encoded protein: CAISETLRMSAFF.

This clone was picked up a small number of times. This chain connects TRBV27 to TRBJ2-1, with TRBD2 as a possible D gene (6 bases). Germline V gives CDR1 MNHEY, CDR2 SMNVEV (reference sequence). The CDR3 is 13 residues long. Trimming took 6 bases from V and 5 from J, leaving 11 bases between them. The CDR3: CASRATGDNEQFF. The CDR3 DNA is TGTGCCAGCAGAGCCACGGGAGACAATGAGCAGTTCTTC.

This sequence joins TRBV11-2 and TRBJ1-2, with D perhaps TRBD1 (6 bases). Germline V gives CDR1 SGHAT, CDR2 FQNNGV. V was shortened by 3 bases and J by 6 bases, with 23 bases between the two germline ends. The CDR3 length is 17 residues. The CDR3 here is CASSFQGDKAHVDGYTF. The CDR3 DNA reads TGTGCCAGCAGCTTTCAAGGGGACAAGGCCCATGTCGATGGCTACACCTTC.

The chain carries TRBV27 and TRBJ1-2; 7 bases agree with TRBD1. There are 15 residues in the CDR3. From germline, CDR1 is MNHEY and CDR2 SMNVEV (reference sequence). V dropped 4 bases and J dropped 4; count of bases not matched to a gene: 9. The CDR3, as DNA: TGTGCCAGCAGTTCCCGACAGGGATCGTTCTATGGCTACACCTTC. It yields the protein CASSSRQGSFYGYTF.

The J gene is TRBJ2-1, the V gene TRBV28; the D gene is possibly TRBD1 (6 bases). The germline V gene encodes CDR1 MDHEN and CDR2 SYDVKM. The V end was cut by 6 bases, the J end by 2 bases, with 17 bases between. The CDR3 has 16 residues. In DNA, the CDR3 is TGTGCCAGCAGCGACGACAGGCCCCATGCCTACAATGAGCAGTTCTTC. Protein sequence: CASSDDRPHAYNEQFF.

In nucleotides, the CDR3 is TGTGCCAGTATTCCCGACAGGGTAGAGATGAACACTGAAGCTTTCTTT. Protein: CASIPDRVEMNTEAFF. The chain is built from TRBV19 and TRBJ1-1, with 7 nucleotides matching TRBD1. This CDR3 region has 16 residues. Germline V gene data show CDR1 as LNHDA and CDR2 as SQIVND (reference sequence). J gave up 0 bases and V 7 bases, and 11 bases lay outside the gene matches.

This clone was counted only a few times. The CDR3 loop is CASSPDTDTQYF. The CDR3 DNA sequence: TGTGCCAGCAGCCCTGACACAGATACGCAGTATTTT. This chain uses TRBV16 with TRBJ2-3; D unclear. CDR1 is KGHSY and CDR2 is FQNENV in the germline V gene. The CDR3 length is 12 residues. Trimming removed 4 bases at V and 2 bases at J, with 4 bases between. Full variable domain (rest looked up from reference TRBV16 and TRBJ2-3): GEEVAQTPKHLVRGEGQKAKLYCAPIKGHSYVFWYQQVLKNEFKFLISFQNENVFDETGMPKERFSAKCLPNSPCSLEIQATKLEDSAVYFCASSPDTDTQYFGPGTRLTVL.

This clone has more than one count but fewer than ten. V usage is TRBV6-5 and J usage is TRBJ1-2; TRBD1 aligns across 8 bases. The CDR3 loop spans 14 amino acids. Germline V lookup: CDR1 MNHEY, CDR2 SVGAGI. The V and J ends lost 0 bases and 4 bases, in that order; junction bases with no gene match: 1. The DNA for the CDR3 is TGTGCCAGCAGTTACTCTCAGGGGGCCTATGGCTACACCTTC. Its translation: CASSYSQGAYGYTF.